Described below is a single T cell receptor (beta chain) sequence and its context. What it recognizes is unknown. Germline CDR1 reads SGHVS; CDR2 reads FNYEAQ. This CDR3 contains 17 residues. These data belong to a study of monozygotic twins with inflammatory bowel disease. Overall study findings and caveats: Differing immunosuppressive treatments may have added variability to patient repertoires.

Using eight separate reactions per sample, the authors generated cDNA. The template switching step added UMIs that contained a 6-nucleotide sample barcode. TCRdb re-called the 5' RACE reads and shows each CDR3 protein once, DNA omitted. Its clone listing holds 420,000 or so distinct CDR3 sequences. Sample: blood. The clonotype was recovered from a human donor with ulcerative colitis or Crohn's disease, or a healthy co-twin of an affected twin (not recorded which). The chain recombines TRBV7-6 with TRBJ2-6. CDR3 sequence reads: CASSLEVGGSGANVLTF. The full variable domain, rest sourced from reference TRBV7-6 and TRBJ2-6, is GAGVSQSPRYKVTKRGQDVALRCDPISGHVSLYWYRQALGQGPEFLTYFNYEAQQDKSGLPNDRFSAERPEGSISTLTIQRTEQRDSAMYRCASSLEVGGSGANVLTFGAGSRLTVL.